This TCR beta chain originates from a study of cytomegalovirus exposure and HLA in healthy donors. Only in-frame clones appear in the TCRdb table, and some are missing; sequencing was by immunoSEQ multiplex PCR. The sample records 240,000 or so clones, around 86% being singletons. This clone has only one observation. This receptor was obtained from a woman aged 25 to 39 in good health and CMV-seropositive. The sequenced sample consisted of PBMCs.

The CDR3 region has the DNA TGTGCCAGCAGCTGGCCCTTACACAATGAGCAGTTCTTC. Its translation is CASSWPLHNEQFF. The gene calls are TRBV7-8 and TRBJ2-1; D remains ambiguous. Looked up from germline, CDR1 is SGHVS and CDR2 is FQNEAQ. The CDR3 has 13 amino acids. V was cut by 4 bases and J by 5 bases, with 9 bases left in between.